The following is a T cell receptor (beta chain) sequence with its context. Its target is unknown. This specimen comes from a study of cytomegalovirus exposure and HLA in healthy donors. Study-wide results and limits: Previously analyzed data showed that most TCR beta V segments were productive at a frequency of about 87% or about 30%.

Every donor was a healthy person donating bone marrow. CDR1 is MDHEN and CDR2 is SYDVKM in the germline V gene. This CDR3 is 14 amino acids long. The ends were cut back, 7 bases at V and 3 bases at J, with 16 bases in the middle. The PCR was carried out with 60 Vbeta primers and 13 Jbeta primers. Profiled with immunoSEQ multiplex PCR; TCRdb holds only in-frame clones, not every one. The repertoire holds roughly 250,000 clones, with roughly 80% as singletons. The TCR comes from a girl aged 2 to 10 in good health and CMV-seronegative. V is TRBV28 and J is TRBJ2-7, with TRBD1 as a possible D gene (5 bases). Material for sequencing was PBMCs. The CDR3 DNA reads as TGTGCCAGCACCCCCAGACAGAACGACTACGAGCAGTACTTC. Translating gives CASTPRQNDYEQYF.